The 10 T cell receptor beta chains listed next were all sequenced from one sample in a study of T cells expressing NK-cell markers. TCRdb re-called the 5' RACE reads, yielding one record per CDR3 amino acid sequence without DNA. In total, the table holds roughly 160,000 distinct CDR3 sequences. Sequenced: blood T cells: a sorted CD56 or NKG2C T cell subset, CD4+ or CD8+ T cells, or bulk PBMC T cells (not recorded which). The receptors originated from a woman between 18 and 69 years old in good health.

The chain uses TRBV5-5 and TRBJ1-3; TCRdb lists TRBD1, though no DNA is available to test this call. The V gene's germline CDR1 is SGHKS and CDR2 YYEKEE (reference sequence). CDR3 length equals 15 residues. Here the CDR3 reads CASSYRFGYGNTIYF.

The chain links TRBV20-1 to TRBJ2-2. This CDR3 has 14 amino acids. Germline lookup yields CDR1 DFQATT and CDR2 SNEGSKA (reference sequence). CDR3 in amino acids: CSARDLVYTGELFF.

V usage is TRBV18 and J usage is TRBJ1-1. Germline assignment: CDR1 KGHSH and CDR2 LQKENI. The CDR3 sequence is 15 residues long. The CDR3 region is CASSTGSGLNTEAFF. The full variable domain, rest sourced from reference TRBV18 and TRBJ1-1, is NAGVMQNPRHLVRRRGQEARLRCSPMKGHSHVYWYRQLPEEGLKFMVYLQKENIIDESGMPKERFSAEFPKEGPSILRIQQVVRGDSAAYFCASSTGSGLNTEAFFGQGTRLTVV.

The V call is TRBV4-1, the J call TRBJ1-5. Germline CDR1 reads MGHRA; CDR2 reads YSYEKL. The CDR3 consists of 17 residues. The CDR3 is CASSQAFGGPGNQPQHF.

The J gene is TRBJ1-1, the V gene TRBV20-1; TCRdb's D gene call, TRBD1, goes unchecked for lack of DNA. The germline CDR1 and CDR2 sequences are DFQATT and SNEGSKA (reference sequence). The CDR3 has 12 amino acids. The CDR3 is CSASGQGLVAFF.

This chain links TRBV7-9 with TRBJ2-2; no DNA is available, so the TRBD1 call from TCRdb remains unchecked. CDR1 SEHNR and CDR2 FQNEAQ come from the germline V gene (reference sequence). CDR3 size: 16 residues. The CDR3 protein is CASSPPWVTVTGELFF.

The CDR3 is CSARNGPKAGRLSGELFF. V and J are TRBV20-1 and TRBJ2-2; the TCRdb call, TRBD2, lacks DNA for checking. CDR1 is DFQATT, CDR2 SNEGSKA, per germline (reference sequence). The CDR3 contains 18 residues.

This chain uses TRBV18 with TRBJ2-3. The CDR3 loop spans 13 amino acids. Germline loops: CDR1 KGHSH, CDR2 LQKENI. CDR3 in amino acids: CASSPPQRLTQYF.

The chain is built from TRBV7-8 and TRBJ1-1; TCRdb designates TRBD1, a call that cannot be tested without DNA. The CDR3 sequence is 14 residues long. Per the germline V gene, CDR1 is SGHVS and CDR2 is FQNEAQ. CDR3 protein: CASSLVMGHDEAFF.

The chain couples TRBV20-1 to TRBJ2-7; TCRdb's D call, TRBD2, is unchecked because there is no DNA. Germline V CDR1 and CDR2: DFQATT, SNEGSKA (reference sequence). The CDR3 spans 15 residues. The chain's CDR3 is CSASPSSAVGYEQYF.